Listed below are T cell receptor beta chains from one sample, sequenced in a study of identical twins. TCRdb analysed the 5' RACE reads with MiXCR anew, one entry per CDR3 protein. The table has roughly 540,000 distinct CDR3 sequences, under 25% seen once. This same sample was also part of a study on T cells expressing NK-cell markers.

The specimen sequenced was CD4+ T cells sorted from blood. These receptors originate from a woman between 18 and 29 years old in good health. Each CDR3 is given with its conserved first and last residue. A D gene is named only where the DNA matches it firmly. Part of the rows lack a size; the others show once, few, many or a class for expanded clones.

TRBJ1-1,-,many,TRBV7-9,TGTGCCAGCAGCTTTAGACCGAGGGGGAACACTGAAGCTTTCTTT,CASSFRPRGNTEAFF
TRBJ1-1,-,few,TRBV7-2,TGTGCCAGCAGCTTGAGACACTCCGGGAGGAACACTGAAGCTTTCTTT,CASSLRHSGRNTEAFF
TRBJ2-5,-,-,TRBV18,TGTGCCAGCTCACGGCTCCACGTAGGGGTAGCCTTGAGGGAGACCCAGTACTTC,CASSRLHVGVALRETQYF
TRBJ2-1,-,-,TRBV7-9,TGTGCCAGCAGCCGGGACAACGAGAGGTACAATGAGCAGTTCTTC,CASSRDNERYNEQFF
TRBJ1-1,-,few,TRBV9,TGTGCCAGCAGCGTAGTAGGAGACACTGAAGCTTTCTTT,CASSVVGDTEAFF
TRBJ1-2,-,-,TRBV27,TGTGCCAGCAGTTTAACAGGGCCGAATGGCTACACCTTC,CASSLTGPNGYTF
TRBJ1-1,-,-,TRBV18,TGTGCCAGCTCACTCAGGGGCCTGGGGGACACTGAAGCTTTCTTT,CASSLRGLGDTEAFF
TRBJ2-6,TRBD1,-,TRBV11-3,TGTGCCAGCAGCCCACGACAGGGTAAAGGGGCCAACGTCCTGACTTTC,CASSPRQGKGANVLTF
TRBJ1-2,TRBD1,many,TRBV4-2,TGTGCCAGCAGCCATGACGGACAGGGGAAGAACTATGGCTACACCTTC,CASSHDGQGKNYGYTF
TRBJ1-1,-,-,TRBV7-8,TGTGCCAGCAGCTTATATCAGGGAAGCACTGAAGCTTTCTTT,CASSLYQGSTEAFF
TRBJ1-2,-,few,TRBV7-9,TGTGCCAGCAGCCCCCCCCCAGGGAATGGGCAGGGCTACACCTTC,CASSPPPGNGQGYTF
TRBJ2-7,-,-,TRBV29-1,TGCAGCGTCTTTAAGCAGGGAAATCCCTACGAGCAGTACTTC,CSVFKQGNPYEQYF
TRBJ2-1,TRBD2,many,TRBV20-1,TGCAGTGCAGCGGGGAGATACAATGAGCAGTTCTTC,CSAAGRYNEQFF
TRBJ1-2,-,few,TRBV4-3,TGCGCCAGCAGCCCTATACCGGGAACTGACTATGGCTACACCTTC,CASSPIPGTDYGYTF
TRBJ2-7,-,few,TRBV6-5,TGTGCCAGCAGTTACTCGATTGGTCTTGGGGAGCAGTACTTC,CASSYSIGLGEQYF
TRBJ2-5,-,few,TRBV9,TGTGCCAGCAGCGTAAGGGGGGTCGAGGAGACCCAGTACTTC,CASSVRGVEETQYF
TRBJ2-3,-,many,TRBV7-2,TGTGCCAGCAGTTTCATCGTAGATACGCAGTATTTT,CASSFIVDTQYF
TRBJ2-1,-,few,TRBV7-2,TGTGCCAGCACCCGTGGCTCCTACAATGAGCAGTTCTTC,CASTRGSYNEQFF
TRBJ2-5,TRBD2,few,TRBV29-1,TGCAGCGTTGACAGCGGGACTGGAGAAGAGACCCAGTACTTC,CSVDSGTGEETQYF
TRBJ2-5,-,few,TRBV7-2,TGTGCCAGCAGCGGAGAGGGAGTTTATGTGGAGACCCAGTACTTC,CASSGEGVYVETQYF
TRBJ2-3,TRBD2,many,TRBV2,TGTGCCACCGGGACTATCGCCATAGATACGCAGTATTTT,CATGTIAIDTQYF
TRBJ2-7,-,-,TRBV6-5,TGTGCCAGCAGTTACTCAGCGGGACAGGTCTACGAGCAGTACTTC,CASSYSAGQVYEQYF
TRBJ2-1,TRBD2,few,TRBV12-3/TRBV12-4,TGTGCCAGCAGTTTAGTTAGCGGGCCGGTCTACAATGAGCAGTTCTTC,CASSLVSGPVYNEQFF
TRBJ2-5,-,few,TRBV10-3,TGTGCCACCACGCCGGACCTCCATTTAGGAGAGACCCAGTACTTC,CATTPDLHLGETQYF
TRBJ2-3,TRBD2,-,TRBV7-9,TGTGCCAGCAGCTTTAGCGGGGGCCTCACAGATACGCAGTATTTT,CASSFSGGLTDTQYF
TRBJ2-1,TRBD2,-,TRBV12-5,TGTGCTAGTGGTTTGGTAAAAGCTAGCGGCAATGAGCAGTTCTTC,CASGLVKASGNEQFF
TRBJ2-7,-,-,TRBV6-5,TGTGCCAGCAGTTACGCCTCGAGCTCCTACGAGCAGTACTTC,CASSYASSSYEQYF
TRBJ2-3,-,-,TRBV9,TGTGCCAGCAGCGTAGCCCTGGGGTACACAGATACGCAGTATTTT,CASSVALGYTDTQYF
TRBJ2-1,-,-,TRBV5-1,TGCGCCAGCAGCCTCACCGGGACAAGTACGAATGAGCAGTTCTTC,CASSLTGTSTNEQFF
TRBJ2-1,TRBD2,few,TRBV6-2/TRBV6-3,TGTGCCAGCAGTTACCGACTAGCGGGAGGGTCAAGAACTCCCCTAGACCACAATGAGCAGTTCTTC,CASSYRLAGGSRTPLDHNEQFF
TRBJ2-2,-,few,TRBV4-3,TGCGCCAGCAGCCAAGCTGGGGGACCCGGGGAGCTGTTTTTT,CASSQAGGPGELFF
TRBJ2-1,TRBD2,few,TRBV15,TGTGCCACCAGCAGAGATGGGAGGGAGAGGGGCAATGAGCAGTTCTTC,CATSRDGRERGNEQFF
TRBJ1-1,TRBD1,-,TRBV29-1,TGCAGCGTGGACAGGGGTCTGAACACTGAAGCTTTCTTT,CSVDRGLNTEAFF